The text below deals with one T cell receptor beta chain. Its cognate antigen is unknown. These data belong to a study of T-cell reconstitution after alpha-beta-depleted transplantation in children. Molecular barcoding with unique molecular identifiers was used for the TCRbeta library. TCRdb ran MiXCR on the PCR reads and lists one entry per CDR3 protein. Of some 600,000 distinct CDR3 sequences in the sample, around 13% are singletons; the top ten hold around 2%. Findings of the study overall: When one year had passed after transplant, most T-cell counts and diversity came from newly produced T cells.

V shed 5 bases and J 4 bases; nucleotides not matched to a gene: 9. The germline gives CDR1 SEHNR, CDR2 FQNEAQ (reference sequence). This CDR3 contains 16 residues. The chain joins TRBV7-9 to TRBJ2-1; 9 bases are a match to TRBD2. The sequences come from PBMCs, mostly from graft donor cells, collected 360 days after TCRalphabeta/CD19-depleted stem cell transplant. The TCR originated in a male patient younger than 18 who had a stem cell transplant for acute myeloid leukemia, so the T cells may come from the graft donor. Here the CDR3 reads CASSTLSRGGYNEQFF. CDR3 sequence (DNA): TGTGCCAGCAGCACCCTCTCGCGGGGGGGATACAATGAGCAGTTCTTC.